Below, 30 T cell receptor beta chains from the same sample are listed, as sequenced in a study of tumor-infiltrating lymphocytes in primary liver carcinoma. With a constant-region primer, TCR beta cDNA was made from around 520 ng of total RNA. Each TCR beta library was derived from three nested multiplex PCR rounds that employed slightly modified ARM-PCR. It was with TRBV1-TRBV30 forward primers and a C-beta reverse primer that the first two PCR rounds were run, at roughly 11 cycles each. TCRdb passed the multiplex PCR reads through MiXCR, listing each CDR3 protein once. The data hold more than 100,000 distinct CDR3 sequences, with roughly 69% observed a single time. Each 20-30 mg portion of unsorted bulk tissue served as the source for co-extraction of RNA and DNA. The sequenced sample was liver tumor tissue from sampling region 1. Subset indicated: tumor region T1, superior pole. All receptors come from a woman aged 55-69 years with primary liver carcinoma and hepatitis B virus infection.

The CDR3 loop reads CASSLVGRTTNEKLFF. CDR3 coding DNA: TGTGCCAGCAGCTTAGTCGGCAGGACAACTAATGAAAAACTGTTTTTT. The chain recombines TRBV7-9 with TRBJ1-4, with D unresolved. The CDR3 runs to 16 residues. Per the germline V gene, CDR1 is SEHNR and CDR2 is FQNEAQ (reference sequence). The V end was cut by 1 base, the J end by 0 bases, with 9 bases between. Full variable domain (outside the CDR3, taken from reference TRBV7-9 and TRBJ1-4): DTGVSQNPRHKITKRGQNVTFRCDPISEHNRLYWYRQTLGQGPEFLTYFQNEAQLEKSRLLSDRFSAERPKGSFSTLEIQRTEQGDSAMYLCASSLVGRTTNEKLFFGSGTQLSVL.

V usage is TRBV7-8 and J usage is TRBJ2-3; D is unresolved. Germline V gene data show CDR1 as SGHVS and CDR2 as FQNEAQ. V lost 3 bases and J lost 7, with 11 bases in between. CDR3 size: 13 residues. CDR3 DNA sequence: TGTGCCAGCAGCTTCAGCCCCCTAAATACGCAGTATTTT. It encodes CASSFSPLNTQYF.

This chain joins TRBV6-5 and TRBJ2-7; TRBD1 matches at 7 bases. CDR1 and CDR2 from the germline V gene are MNHEY and SVGAGI. The J segment lost 5 bases and the V segment lost 8 bases, leaving 9 bases of the junction unmatched. The CDR3 runs to 13 residues. The CDR3, as DNA: TGTGCCAGCCTCAAGGGACAGACAAACGAGCAGTACTTC. The encoded protein is CASLKGQTNEQYF.

A word on this clonotype: A single base separates this from a much larger clone, so it may be a read error. Written as DNA, the CDR3 is TGTGCCAGCAGTTCCATGGGACAGGGGGGCAAAAACATTCAGTACTTC. It is translated as CASSSMGQGGKNIQYF. The chain combines TRBV28 with TRBJ2-4; 11 bases match TRBD1. This CDR3 comprises 16 residues. Trimming cost V 4 bases and J 3 bases; bases outside gene matches: 5. Germline V lookup: CDR1 MDHEN, CDR2 SYDVKM.

A word on this clonotype: Sequence at one end of the junction differs from germline and may be a read error. The chain links TRBV5-4 to TRBJ2-3; D may be TRBD1 (6 bases). CDR3 size: 19 residues. Germline lookup yields CDR1 SGHNT and CDR2 YYREEE (reference sequence). The CDR3 reads CASSLGLARGMSSTDTQCF. The CDR3, as DNA: TGTGCCAGCAGCTTGGGGCTAGCAAGGGGGATGAGTAGCACAGATACGCAGTGTTTT.

At least ten counts were recorded for this clonotype. The chain couples TRBV4-2 to TRBJ1-1, with no clear D. Between the trimmed V and J ends, which lost 6 bases and 3 bases, there was a span of 11 bases. The CDR3 is 13 residues long. CDR1 is LGHNA, CDR2 YNFKEQ, per germline. The CDR3: CASRLKRDTEAFF. In DNA, the CDR3 is TGTGCCAGCAGGCTAAAGAGGGACACTGAAGCTTTCTTT.

In the case of this clonotype: The CDR3 does not close with the conserved phenylalanine or tryptophan, likely indicating a read error. V and J are TRBV10-3 and TRBJ2-7; D might be TRBD1 (6 bases). Germline assignment: CDR1 ENHRY and CDR2 SYGVKD. Trimming left V 5 bases short and J 4 bases short, with 15 bases between. This CDR3 contains 14 residues. As DNA, the CDR3 is TGTGCCATCAGTCCGGGACACTTAGTATACGAGCAGTACTTA. Translated, it gives CAISPGHLVYEQYL.

As regards this clonotype: The junction departs from the called germline gene at one end, perhaps through a read error. The chain employs TRBV11-1 and TRBJ2-3; possibly TRBD2 for D (6 bases). The CDR3 contains 14 residues. Germline V lookup: CDR1 SGHAT, CDR2 FQDESV (reference sequence). In DNA form, the CDR3 reads TGTGCAAGCAGCTTAAGGCATCGTACGGGAGAGTCTCACTTT. Protein: CASSLRHRTGESHF.

This clonotype was detected only once. An end of the junction differs from the germline gene, which may be a read error. The V and J genes are TRBV7-8 and TRBJ2-7, with TRBD2 matching over 12 bases. Germline CDR1 and CDR2: SGHVS and FQNEAQ. The length of the CDR3 is 16 residues. The CDR3 DNA reads TGTGCCAACAGCCCAAGGACTAGCGGGAATACTTACGAGCAGTACTTC. It yields the protein CANSPRTSGNTYEQYF.

Notes on this clonotype: The conserved final phenylalanine or tryptophan is absent from the CDR3, which likely points to a read error. The rearrangement uses TRBV11-2 and TRBJ2-3; 9 bases match TRBD1. This CDR3 spans 17 amino acids. Germline V gene lookup returns CDR1 SGHAT and CDR2 FQNNGV. CDR3 in amino acids: CASSLDVRTGVTDTQYL. CDR3 DNA: TGTGCTAGCAGCTTAGATGTTCGGACAGGGGTCACAGATACGCAGTATCTT.

The chain's CDR3 is CSVPLRQGDTDTQYF. CDR3 in DNA: TGCAGCGTCCCCCTGCGACAGGGGGACACAGATACGCAGTATTTT. V usage is TRBV29-1 and J usage is TRBJ2-3; 9 bases map to TRBD1. CDR1 and CDR2 (germline): SQVTM, ANQGSEA. The CDR3 is made up of 15 amino acids. With V trimmed by 6 bases and J by 2 bases, 9 bases remained unmatched.

This CDR3 is CAWNLGLAADTQYF. The CDR3 nucleotides are TGTGCCTGGAACCTTGGACTAGCAGCAGATACGCAGTATTTT. V and J are TRBV30 and TRBJ2-3; 8 nucleotides match TRBD2. V lost 4 bases to trimming and J lost 4 bases; unmatched junction nucleotides: 7. The germline gives CDR1 GTSNPN, CDR2 SVGIG (reference sequence). The CDR3 contains 14 residues.

Note on this clonotype: Relative to the germline gene, one junction end is altered; a read error may explain this. This rearrangement joins TRBV11-2 to TRBJ1-3; D is unresolved. In germline, CDR1 is SGHAT, CDR2 FQNNGV. This CDR3 is built from 15 residues. The CDR3 loop reads CASSLVENFGDTIYF. Here the CDR3 DNA reads TGTGCCAGCAGCTTGGTAGAGAACTTTGGAGACACCATATATTTT. Based on the CDR3 plus reference TRBV11-2 and TRBJ1-3, the full variable domain is EAGVAQSPRYKIIEKRQSVAFWCNPISGHATLYWYQQILGQGPKLLIQFQNNGVVDDSQLPKDRFSAERLKGVDSTLKIQPAKLEDSAVYLCASSLVENFGDTIYFGEGSWLTVV.

With respect to this clonotype: This may come from a read error, since a much larger clone is one base off. This rearrangement joins TRBV6-1 to TRBJ1-2; D might be TRBD1 (6 bases). Germline V lookup: CDR1 MNHNS, CDR2 SASEGT. The CDR3 spans 16 residues. The V gene lost 0 bases and the J gene lost 8 bases, with 19 bases spanning the gap. The CDR3 reads CASSEAHRQVLQGYTF. CDR3 bases: TGTGCCAGCAGTGAAGCGCATAGACAGGTCCTCCAGGGCTACACCTTC.

With respect to this clonotype: The junction differs from germline at one of its ends, possibly a read error. The rearrangement joins TRBV7-9 to TRBJ2-1; D is unresolved. The CDR3 consists of 10 residues. Germline V gene lookup returns CDR1 SEHNR and CDR2 FQNEAQ (reference sequence). Here the CDR3 DNA reads TGTGCCAGTAGCTTCGATGAGCATTTCTTC. Translating it yields CASSFDEHFF.

With regard to this clonotype: A much larger clone differs by one base, so this may be a read error. The V call is TRBV29-1, the J call TRBJ2-7, with 9 bases aligning to TRBD2. The length of the CDR3 is 15 residues. J was trimmed by 7 bases and V by 0 bases; bases with no gene match: 10. The germline V gene has CDR1 SQVTM and CDR2 ANQGSEA. CDR3 DNA sequence: TGCAGCGTTGAAGACCCCCTGCGCGGGAGGGGTGAGCAGTACTTC. As protein: CSVEDPLRGRGEQYF.

This clonotype was picked up one time. The J gene is TRBJ2-3, the V gene TRBV29-1; 9 bases fit TRBD1. The J call may be incorrect, as the DNA end agrees better with TRBJ1-5. The CDR3 runs 14 residues. Germline assignment: CDR1 SQVTM and CDR2 ANQGSEA. The CDR3 nucleotides are TGCAGCGTCCTACCGGGACAGGGCACAGAAACGCAGCATTTT. Its translation: CSVLPGQGTETQHF.

This clonotype appeared once. A much more abundant neighbour one base away suggests this may be a read error. V is TRBV28 and J is TRBJ1-1, with TRBD1 as a possible D gene (5 bases). In germline, CDR1 is MDHEN, CDR2 SYDVKM. There are 13 residues in the CDR3. The CDR3 nucleotides read TGTCCCACCTTGACAGTCATGAACACTGAAGCTTTCTTT. It codes for CPTLTVMNTEAFF.

Details on this clonotype: A single base separates this from a much larger clone, so it may be a read error. The chain recombines TRBV29-1 with TRBJ2-1; 11 bases map to TRBD2. CDR1 SQVTM and CDR2 ANQGSEA come from the germline V gene. J gave up 5 bases and V 0 bases, and 18 bases lay outside the gene matches. The length of the CDR3 is 20 residues. As DNA, the CDR3 is TGCAGCGTTGAAGAAAACCCACTACTAGCGGGAGAAAGAGTGAACAATGAGCAGTTCTTC. Its translation is CSVEENPLLAGERVNNEQFF.

As concerns this clonotype: A single base separates this from a much larger clone, so it may be a read error. This chain uses TRBV4-2 with TRBJ2-6; either TRBD1 or TRBD2 may fit D (5 bases each). The CDR3 runs to 17 residues. Germline CDR1 is LGHNA and CDR2 is YNFKEQ. For the CDR3, the DNA is TGTGCCAGCAGCCTACTAGGAACCCCTCCTGGGGCCAACATCCTGACTTTC. Residues: CASSLLGTPPGANILTF.

This clonotype appeared a single time. A much larger clonotype is one base distant, so this may be a read error. The chain couples TRBV6-6 to TRBJ1-2, with D tentatively TRBD1 (6 bases). The V end was cut by 4 bases, the J end by 2 bases, with 14 bases between. CDR1 and CDR2 (germline): MNHNY, SVGAGI (reference sequence). The CDR3 is 15 amino acids. CDR3 residues: CASSLNRVGNYGYTF. The CDR3 coding sequence is TGTGCCAGCAGTTTGAACAGGGTAGGGAACTATGGCTACACCTTC.

On this clonotype itself: At one end the junction does not follow the germline gene, possibly because of a read error. V gene TRBV5-4 combines with J gene TRBJ1-2; a weak D match, TRBD1 (5 bases). Germline-derived CDR1 and CDR2 are SGHNT and YYREEE (reference sequence). This CDR3 contains 14 residues. CDR3 DNA sequence: TGTGTCAGCAGCTTACCGACAGCTAACTATGGCTACACCTTC. It encodes CVSSLPTANYGYTF.

This clonotype was detected ten times or more. The chain recombines TRBV12-3 or TRBV12-4 with TRBJ2-2; D remains ambiguous. Trimming took off 6 bases at V and 4 bases at J, with 6 bases between the two ends. The CDR3 loop spans 12 amino acids. This CDR3 reads CASRLGTGELFF. The CDR3 DNA reads TGTGCCAGCAGACTTGGCACCGGGGAGCTGTTTTTT.

This clonotype was detected only a few times. This could be a read error, since a much larger clone is one nucleotide away. The gene calls are TRBV29-1 and TRBJ2-7; a weak D match, TRBD2 (5 bases). V dropped 5 bases and J dropped 4 bases, with 9 bases sitting between them. Germline V gene lookup returns CDR1 SQVTM and CDR2 ANQGSEA. This CDR3 contains 11 residues. In DNA form, the CDR3 reads TGCAGCGTTCGGGAAGGATACGAGCAGTACTTC. It yields the protein CSVREGYEQYF.

As concerns this clonotype: A read error may explain this, as a much larger clone is one base away. In this CDR3 the conserved last residue, phenylalanine or tryptophan, is missing, so a read error is likely. V gene TRBV12-3 or TRBV12-4 combines with J gene TRBJ1-1; no clear D gene. Trimming cost V 0 bases and J 6 bases, with 17 bases left between them. CDR3 length: 16 residues. As DNA, the CDR3 is TGTGCCAGCAGTTTAGCGGCAACCGGATTTCGTGCTGAAGCTTTCTAT. The encoded protein is CASSLAATGFRAEAFY.

The genes are TRBV5-6 and TRBJ2-3, with D perhaps TRBD1 (6 bases). With 5 bases removed from V and 9 bases from J, the gap between germline ends came to 22 bases. This CDR3 is built from 15 residues. CDR1 SGHDT and CDR2 YYEEEE come from the germline V gene. CDR3: CASSKQGELSGTQYF. CDR3 coding DNA: TGTGCCAGCAGTAAACAGGGAGAGCTATCGGGGACGCAGTATTTT.

As to this clonotype: Being one base from a much bigger clone, this may be a read error. The rearrangement links TRBV4-2 to TRBJ2-3; D not certain. The J call may be faulty, since TRBJ1-5 better matches the DNA end. Germline CDR1 is LGHNA and CDR2 is YNFKEQ. The CDR3 contains 13 residues. DNA of the CDR3: TGTGCCAGCAGCCAAGATCGGCCTGATACGCAGCATTTT. Translation gives CASSQDRPDTQHF.

Concerning this clonotype itself: Given the absence of the conserved phenylalanine or tryptophan at the CDR3 end, a read error is likely. J is TRBJ2-3 and V is TRBV11-2; D remains ambiguous. This CDR3 has 17 residues. Germline lookup yields CDR1 SGHAT and CDR2 FQNNGV. The CDR3 region has the DNA TGTGCCACCAGCTTAGGGATTCGAAGGGAAGGCATAGATACGCAGTATTAT. Protein: CATSLGIRREGIDTQYY.

The rearrangement joins TRBV28 to TRBJ2-2, with 8 bases identical to TRBD2. Germline lookup yields CDR1 MDHEN and CDR2 SYDVKM. Losses at the gene ends were 5 bases for V and 4 bases for J; bases not matched to a gene: 6. CDR3 size: 15 residues. The CDR3 here is CASSVAGRVTGELFF. CDR3 coding DNA: TGTGCCAGCAGTGTAGCGGGACGCGTCACCGGGGAGCTGTTTTTT.

The rearrangement uses TRBV20-1 and TRBJ2-7; 11 bases match TRBD2. Germline CDR1 reads DFQATT; CDR2 reads SNEGSKA (reference sequence). With 0 bases clipped from V and 4 bases from J, the junction kept 11 bases outside the gene matches. The CDR3 totals 17 residues. The CDR3 DNA reads TGCAGTGCTAGAGACCCGACCGGGACTAGCGGACCTTACGAGCAGTACTTC. Protein sequence: CSARDPTGTSGPYEQYF.